Shown below are 27 T cell receptor beta chains from a single sample sequenced in a study of blood T cell repertoires in COVID-19. Sequenced by immunoSEQ multiplex PCR; TCRdb stores in-frame clones only, minus some. The repertoire holds over 250,000 clones, with approximately 88% as singletons. Sequenced: peripheral blood. The receptors were gathered from a man aged 50 to 59 with acute or convalescent COVID-19.

The chain employs TRBV9 and TRBJ1-1, with 8 bases lining up with TRBD1. V shed 4 bases, J shed 4 bases, and the junction held 12 bases outside the gene matches. The germline V gene has CDR1 SGDLS and CDR2 YYNGEE. CDR3 length: 16 residues. In nucleotides, the CDR3 is TGTGCCAGCAGCCCCCATGGGCAGGGGGCTTTCACTGAAGCTTTCTTT. Encoded protein: CASSPHGQGAFTEAFF.

This rearrangement joins TRBV30 to TRBJ2-3; D gene unclear. The germline V gene has CDR1 GTSNPN and CDR2 SVGIG (reference sequence). Trimming shortened V by 4 bases and J by 0 bases, and 17 bases separated the two germline ends. This CDR3 is built from 16 residues. The CDR3 nucleotides read TGTGCCTGGACCCGACACCGACCTACTAGCACAGATACGCAGTATTTT. It specifies CAWTRHRPTSTDTQYF. The whole variable domain, filled in from reference TRBV30 and TRBJ2-3, reads SQTIHQWPATLVQPVGSPLSLECTVEGTSNPNLYWYRQAAGRGLQLLFYSVGIGQISSEVPQNLSASRPQDRQFILSSKKLLLSDSGFYLCAWTRHRPTSTDTQYFGPGTRLTVL.

Here the CDR3 DNA reads TGCGCCAGCAGCTTGACGTCCCCAGGGGGAAACTATGGCTACACCTTC. It codes for CASSLTSPGGNYGYTF. This chain uses TRBV5-1 with TRBJ1-2; 7 positions match TRBD1. The CDR3 sequence is 16 residues long. Losses at the gene ends were 1 base for V and 2 bases for J; bases not matched to a gene: 8. Per germline, CDR1 SGHRS and CDR2 YFSETQ.

This clone is a singleton in its sample. The chain has TRBV3-1 (or the pseudogene TRBV3-2) and TRBJ2-7; 7 bases agree with TRBD1. V lost 5 bases to trimming and J lost 9 bases; unmatched junction nucleotides: 10. The CDR3 is 13 residues long. Germline loops: CDR1 LGHDT, CDR2 YNNKEL (reference sequence). The CDR3 DNA sequence: TGTGCCAGCAGCTCAATCAGACAGGGAATGCAGTACTTC. It translates to CASSSIRQGMQYF.

This chain joins TRBV19 and TRBJ2-3; 8 positions agree with TRBD2. Unmatched junction bases numbered 7, after V lost 6 bases and J lost 2 bases. CDR1 and CDR2 from the germline V gene are LNHDA and SQIVND (reference sequence). This CDR3 has 15 amino acids. Here the CDR3 DNA reads TGTGCCAGTAGAGTCGGGGGGGATCCCACAGATACGCAGTATTTT. Translated, it gives CASRVGGDPTDTQYF.

This rearrangement joins TRBV18 to TRBJ2-6; TRBD2 is a possible D gene (5 bases). Germline CDR1 and CDR2: KGHSH and LQKENI. The V and J ends lost 4 bases and 4 bases respectively, with 5 bases between them. There are 13 residues in the CDR3. CDR3 sequence: CASSREGANVLTF. CDR3 nucleotides: TGTGCCAGCTCACGGGAGGGGGCCAACGTCCTGACTTTC. The full variable domain, rest sourced from reference TRBV18 and TRBJ2-6, is NAGVMQNPRHLVRRRGQEARLRCSPMKGHSHVYWYRQLPEEGLKFMVYLQKENIIDESGMPKERFSAEFPKEGPSILRIQQVVRGDSAAYFCASSREGANVLTFGAGSRLTVL.

Points on this clone: At one boundary the junction diverges from the germline segment, which might be a read error. The V and J genes are TRBV5-1 and TRBJ1-5, with D hard to call. The CDR3 spans 15 residues. The V gene's germline CDR1 is SGHRS and CDR2 YFSETQ. The CDR3 spells CASSLGGVGNQPQHF. CDR3 nucleotides: TGCGCCAGCAGTTTGGGCGGGGTAGGCAATCAGCCCCAGCATTTT.

The chain carries TRBV6-5 and TRBJ1-2; D is uncertain. CDR1 is MNHEY and CDR2 is SVGAGI in the germline V gene. Trimming cost V 7 bases and J 8 bases, with 14 bases left between them. The CDR3 is 12 amino acids. Written as DNA, the CDR3 is TGTGCCAGCACGACACCTTACGAGGGCTACACCTTC. Translation: CASTTPYEGYTF.

The V call is TRBV25-1, the J call TRBJ1-1; 7 nucleotides agree with TRBD1. In germline, CDR1 is MGHDK, CDR2 SYGVNS. This CDR3 is 15 amino acids long. Trimming cost V 2 bases and J 4 bases; bases outside gene matches: 7. This chain's CDR3 is CASSEGRQGGTEAFF. In DNA, the CDR3 is TGTGCCAGCAGTGAAGGGCGCCAGGGGGGCACTGAAGCTTTCTTT.

The chain has TRBV5-5 and TRBJ1-3; D is undetermined. CDR1 is SGHKS and CDR2 is YYEKEE in the germline V gene (reference sequence). The CDR3 consists of 16 residues. Trimming removed 0 bases at V and 4 bases at J, with 14 bases between. The CDR3 here is CASSLAVPTPGNTIYF. CDR3 in DNA: TGTGCCAGCAGCTTGGCGGTCCCAACCCCCGGAAACACCATATATTTT.

The V call is TRBV4-1, the J call TRBJ2-5; TRBD2 matches 7 bases. Trimming cost V 1 base and J 0 bases; bases outside gene matches: 5. Germline assignment: CDR1 MGHRA and CDR2 YSYEKL. This CDR3 spans 16 amino acids. This CDR3 reads CASSQGWGGNQETQYF. CDR3 nucleotide sequence: TGCGCCAGCAGCCAAGGGTGGGGGGGTAACCAAGAGACCCAGTACTTC.

There are a few counts of this clone. The chain links TRBV19 to TRBJ1-5; 7 nucleotides align to TRBD1. Germline values: CDR1 LNHDA, CDR2 SQIVND (reference sequence). The CDR3 is made up of 19 amino acids. The junction had 18 bases not matched to a gene; V was cut back by 0 bases and J by 7 bases. DNA for the CDR3: TGTGCCAGTAGTATAGACCAGGGACAGTATGGGTCAGGGATCCAGCCCCAGCATTTT. Translating it yields CASSIDQGQYGSGIQPQHF.

The V call is TRBV5-1, the J call TRBJ1-1; D is unclear. The CDR3 is 11 amino acids. Germline CDR1 is SGHRS and CDR2 is YFSETQ. V shed 6 bases and J shed 3 bases, with 6 bases lying between them. The CDR3 DNA follows: TGCGCCAGCACTTCCTACACTGAAGCTTTCTTT. Amino acid sequence: CASTSYTEAFF.

The chain combines TRBV27 with TRBJ1-4; D possibly corresponds to TRBD1 (5 bases). Germline V gene sequence: CDR1 MNHEY, CDR2 SMNVEV (reference sequence). With 4 bases removed from V and 5 bases from J, the gap between germline ends came to 11 bases. This CDR3 contains 14 residues. The CDR3 bases are TGTGCCAGCAGTTCGGGACTCCCCAATGAAAAACTGTTTTTT. Translating gives CASSSGLPNEKLFF.

The chain recombines TRBV10-1 with TRBJ2-7; TRBD1 matches at 11 bases. V lost 3 bases and J lost 7; bases outside the gene matches: 8. CDR3 size: 15 residues. Germline assignment: CDR1 WNHNN and CDR2 SYGVQD (reference sequence). The CDR3 is CASSDRTGGLDEQYF. The CDR3 DNA reads as TGCGCCAGCAGTGATAGGACAGGGGGCTTGGATGAGCAGTACTTC.

The rearrangement links TRBV15 to TRBJ2-2; 8 positions match TRBD2. The CDR3 loop spans 16 amino acids. V lost 9 bases and J lost 2; bases outside the gene matches: 11. Germline V lookup: CDR1 LNHNV, CDR2 YYDKDF (reference sequence). The CDR3 is CATTPWAGGNTGELFF. The CDR3 DNA sequence: TGTGCCACAACTCCTTGGGCGGGGGGTAACACCGGGGAGCTGTTTTTT. The variable domain in full, completed from reference TRBV15 and TRBJ2-2, reads DAMVIQNPRYQVTQFGKPVTLSCSQTLNHNVMYWYQQKSSQAPKLLFHYYDKDFNNEADTPDNFQSRRPNTSFCFLDIRSPGLGDTAMYLCATTPWAGGNTGELFFGEGSRLTVL.

The rearrangement uses TRBV5-1 and TRBJ2-5; D ambiguous. CDR1 is SGHRS and CDR2 is YFSETQ in the germline V gene. Trimming shortened V by 3 bases and J by 5 bases, and 14 bases separated the two germline ends. This CDR3 has 14 residues. The CDR3 DNA is TGCGCCAGCAGCTCCGCGGCAGTCCGGGAGACCCAGTACTTC. Translating gives CASSSAAVRETQYF.

Regarding this clone: This specimen includes other DNA sequences encoding the same CDR3. V usage is TRBV18 and J usage is TRBJ1-1; D gene uncertain. This CDR3 is 14 amino acids long. Trimming left V 2 bases short and J 0 bases short, with 7 bases between. Germline-derived CDR1 and CDR2 are KGHSH and LQKENI. As DNA, the CDR3 is TGTGCCAGCTCACCAAAAGAGTTGAACACTGAAGCTTTCTTT. Its protein is CASSPKELNTEAFF.

This clone appeared a few times. The V and J genes are TRBV6-5 and TRBJ2-5; D is possibly TRBD2 (6 bases). The CDR3 contains 15 residues. Germline CDR1 reads MNHEY; CDR2 reads SVGAGI. V lost 5 bases and J lost 1, with 14 bases in between. CDR3 nucleotides: TGTGCCAGCAGTAGGCTGGGGGGTGGCCAAGAGACCCAGTACTTC. This encodes CASSRLGGGQETQYF.

The chain carries TRBV18 and TRBJ1-4; 12 bases line up with TRBD1. J was trimmed by 2 bases and V by 5 bases; bases with no gene match: 15. This CDR3 has 20 amino acids. Germline lookup yields CDR1 KGHSH and CDR2 LQKENI. This CDR3 is CASSFPGQGARSVTNEKLFF. Here the CDR3 DNA reads TGTGCCAGCTCATTTCCGGGACAGGGGGCGCGGAGTGTCACTAATGAAAAACTGTTTTTT.

V usage is TRBV2 and J usage is TRBJ1-1, with no clear D. This CDR3 is 12 amino acids long. Germline V lookup: CDR1 SNHLY, CDR2 FYNNEI. V gave up 6 bases and J gave up 1 base, with 6 bases separating them. CDR3 nucleotide sequence: TGTGCCAGCAGGGCCTCGAACACTGAAGCTTTCTTT. As protein: CASRASNTEAFF. Together with reference TRBV2 and TRBJ1-1, the CDR3 gives the full variable domain: EPEVTQTPSHQVTQMGQEVILRCVPISNHLYFYWYRQILGQKVEFLVSFYNNEISEKSEIFDDQFSVERPDGSNFTLKIRSTKLEDSAMYFCASRASNTEAFFGQGTRLTVV.

This rearrangement joins TRBV7-2 to TRBJ2-1, with D tentatively TRBD2 (6 bases). The CDR3 runs 15 residues. The germline V gene has CDR1 SGHTA and CDR2 FQGNSA. The germline V and J ends were trimmed by 3 bases and 1 base, with 10 bases remaining between them. CDR3 in amino acids: CASSLAGYSYNEQFF. The CDR3 region has the DNA TGTGCCAGCAGCTTGGCGGGGTATTCCTACAATGAGCAGTTCTTC.

The rearrangement joins TRBV5-5 to TRBJ1-5, with 9 bases lining up with TRBD1. The trim removed 3 bases at V and 2 bases at J, leaving 6 bases unmatched. Per the germline V gene, CDR1 is SGHKS and CDR2 is YYEKEE (reference sequence). CDR3 size: 16 residues. This chain's CDR3 is CASSSGQGHGNQPQHF. In DNA form, the CDR3 reads TGTGCCAGCAGCTCGGGACAGGGCCATGGCAATCAGCCCCAGCATTTT.

This clone was seen a single time. The rearrangement joins TRBV5-1 to TRBJ1-6, with D unclear. This CDR3 region has 16 residues. Germline V gives CDR1 SGHRS, CDR2 YFSETQ. Trimming took 1 base from V and 7 from J, leaving 15 bases between them. The CDR3 DNA sequence: TGCGCCAGCAGCTTGATTTCGACACGAGGGAATTCACCCCTCCACTTT. Protein: CASSLISTRGNSPLHF. The full variable domain, in which reference TRBV5-1 and TRBJ1-6 provide the parts outside the CDR3, is KAGVTQTPRYLIKTRGQQVTLSCSPISGHRSVSWYQQTPGQGLQFLFEYFSETQRNKGNFPGRFSGRQFSNSRSEMNVSTLELGDSALYLCASSLISTRGNSPLHFGNGTRLTVT.

The V call is TRBV30, the J call TRBJ1-2; 9 positions agree with TRBD1. The V and J ends lost 5 bases and 3 bases, in that order; junction bases with no gene match: 4. The CDR3 covers 13 residues. Germline V gene data show CDR1 as GTSNPN and CDR2 as SVGIG (reference sequence). The CDR3 nucleotides read TGTGCCTGGGAGGACAGGGGTGACTATGGCTACACCTTC. Protein: CAWEDRGDYGYTF.

V and J are TRBV30 and TRBJ1-6, with D unclear. The ends were cut back, 4 bases at V and 9 bases at J, with 13 bases in the middle. This CDR3 is 13 amino acids long. Germline V lookup: CDR1 GTSNPN, CDR2 SVGIG (reference sequence). CDR3 residues: CAWTDPRGSPLHF. As DNA, the CDR3 is TGTGCCTGGACGGACCCCCGGGGTTCACCCCTCCACTTT.

The chain uses TRBV5-1 and TRBJ1-4, with 12 bases aligning to TRBD1. The V gene's germline CDR1 is SGHRS and CDR2 YFSETQ. V lost 4 bases and J lost 7; bases outside the gene matches: 11. The CDR3 sequence is 17 residues long. This chain's CDR3 is CASSPLSGTGGGEKLFF. As DNA, the CDR3 is TGCGCCAGCAGCCCATTATCCGGGACAGGGGGCGGTGAAAAACTGTTTTTT.